Reported below is one T cell receptor (beta chain). Its antigen is unknown. The sample is drawn from a study of OX40 agonist ivuxolimab in advanced cancers. On the study more broadly: As their treatment, patients were administered ivuxolimab, an agonistic anti-OX40 (CD134) antibody.

Whole-study results and caveats: Expanded clones were, on average, more numerous among CD8+ T cells than CD4+.

Sequencing was performed with immunoSEQ multiplex PCR; in TCRdb, only in-frame clones are kept and a portion is missing. Of over 60,000 clones detected, about 85% appear once; the ten largest clones hold about 2.1%. Germline-derived CDR1 and CDR2 are SGHAT and FQNNGV. Trimming removed 0 bases from V and 6 bases from J, with 5 bases in between. CDR3 length: 12 amino acids. The sequencing used CD4+ or CD8+ T cells sorted from blood, collected in a trial of the OX40 agonist ivuxolimab. The chain combines TRBV11-2 with TRBJ1-1; no clear D gene. The sequence was collected from an adult with an advanced solid tumor such as melanoma, head and neck, liver or kidney cancer. The DNA for the CDR3 is TGTGCCAGCAGCTTAGATAGATCTGAAGCTTTCTTT. This encodes CASSLDRSEAFF. Based on the CDR3 plus reference TRBV11-2 and TRBJ1-1, the full variable domain is EAGVAQSPRYKIIEKRQSVAFWCNPISGHATLYWYQQILGQGPKLLIQFQNNGVVDDSQLPKDRFSAERLKGVDSTLKIQPAKLEDSAVYLCASSLDRSEAFFGQGTRLTVV.